This TCR beta chain was captured in a study of PD-L1 blockade in urothelial cancer. The CDR3 is made up of 16 amino acids. CDR1 ENHRY and CDR2 SYGVKD come from the germline V gene. V dropped 0 bases and J dropped 4; count of bases not matched to a gene: 6. TCRdb's copy holds only in-frame clones and misses some; the assay was immunoSEQ multiplex PCR. The table has 50,000 to 55,000 clones, 86% seen once; the top ten hold approximately 20%. The time point was: pretreatment peripheral blood. The chain has TRBV10-3 and TRBJ1-5; the match to TRBD1 covers 7 bases. This receptor was obtained from a man aged 55-75 years with urothelial cancer. The material was PBMCs, obtained around atezolizumab (anti-PD-L1) treatment. The CDR3 loop reads CAISESTGMGNQPQHF. Here the CDR3 DNA reads TGTGCCATCAGTGAGTCGACAGGGATGGGGAATCAGCCCCAGCATTTT.